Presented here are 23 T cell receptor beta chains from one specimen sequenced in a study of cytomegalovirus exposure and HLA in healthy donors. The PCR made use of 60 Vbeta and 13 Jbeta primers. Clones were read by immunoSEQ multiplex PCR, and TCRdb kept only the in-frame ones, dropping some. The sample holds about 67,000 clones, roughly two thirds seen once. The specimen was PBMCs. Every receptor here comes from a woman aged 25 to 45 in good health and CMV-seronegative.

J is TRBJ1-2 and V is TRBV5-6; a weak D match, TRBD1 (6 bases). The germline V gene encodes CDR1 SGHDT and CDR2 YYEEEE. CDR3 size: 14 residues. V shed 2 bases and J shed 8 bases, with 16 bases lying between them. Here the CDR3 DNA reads TGTGCCAGCAGCTTCCCCTCGGCAGGGGAAGGCTACACCTTC. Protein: CASSFPSAGEGYTF.

The CDR3 sequence is CASSSRLHSGANVLTF. As DNA, the CDR3 is TGTGCCAGCAGCTCCCGACTCCACTCTGGGGCCAACGTCCTGACTTTC. The chain has TRBV5-5 and TRBJ2-6; no firm D call. Germline CDR1 is SGHKS and CDR2 is YYEKEE (reference sequence). Trimming took off 3 bases at V and 0 bases at J, with 10 bases between the two ends. The CDR3 runs to 16 residues. The full variable domain, with the rest looked up from reference TRBV5-5 and TRBJ2-6, is DAGVTQSPTHLIKTRGQQVTLRCSPISGHKSVSWYQQVLGQGPQFIFQYYEKEERGRGNFPDRFSARQFPNYSSELNVNALLLGDSALYLCASSSRLHSGANVLTFGAGSRLTVL.

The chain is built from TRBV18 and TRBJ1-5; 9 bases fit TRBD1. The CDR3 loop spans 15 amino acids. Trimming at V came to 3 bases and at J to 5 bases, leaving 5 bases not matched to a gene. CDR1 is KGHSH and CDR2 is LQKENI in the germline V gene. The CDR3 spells CASSPVGDRDQPQHF. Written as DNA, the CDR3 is TGTGCCAGCTCACCGGTCGGGGACAGGGATCAGCCCCAGCATTTT.

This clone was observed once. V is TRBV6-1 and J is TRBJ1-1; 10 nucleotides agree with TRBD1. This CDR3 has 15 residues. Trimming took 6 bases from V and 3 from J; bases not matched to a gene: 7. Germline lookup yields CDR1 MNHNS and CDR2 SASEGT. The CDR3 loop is CASRQRGTGDTEAFF. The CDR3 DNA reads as TGTGCCAGCAGGCAAAGGGGGACAGGGGACACTGAAGCTTTCTTT.

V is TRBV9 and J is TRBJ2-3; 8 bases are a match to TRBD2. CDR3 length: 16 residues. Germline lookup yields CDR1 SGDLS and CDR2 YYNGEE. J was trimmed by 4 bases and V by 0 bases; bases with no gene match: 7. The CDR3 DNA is TGTGCCAGCAGCGTAGAGCTCAGCGGGGGTCCAGATACGCAGTATTTT. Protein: CASSVELSGGPDTQYF.

The CDR3: CASSSTGQGIMNTEAFF. Here the CDR3 DNA reads TGTGCCAGCAGCTCTACCGGACAGGGAATTATGAACACTGAAGCTTTCTTT. The rearrangement joins TRBV5-6 to TRBJ1-1; 8 bases map to TRBD1. Per germline, CDR1 SGHDT and CDR2 YYEEEE. The CDR3 loop spans 17 amino acids. Unmatched junction bases numbered 10, after V lost 3 bases and J lost 0 bases.

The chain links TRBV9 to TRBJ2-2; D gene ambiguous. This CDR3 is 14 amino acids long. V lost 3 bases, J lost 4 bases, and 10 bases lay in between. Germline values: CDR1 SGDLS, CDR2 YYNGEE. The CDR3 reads CASSARSGTGELFF. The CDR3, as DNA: TGTGCCAGCAGCGCGAGATCGGGCACCGGGGAGCTGTTTTTT.

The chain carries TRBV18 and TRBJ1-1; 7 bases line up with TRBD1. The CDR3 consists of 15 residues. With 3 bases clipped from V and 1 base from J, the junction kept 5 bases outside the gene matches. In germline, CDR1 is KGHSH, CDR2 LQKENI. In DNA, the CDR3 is TGTGCCAGCTCACCGACGGGACAGAGGAACACTGAAGCTTTCTTT. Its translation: CASSPTGQRNTEAFF.

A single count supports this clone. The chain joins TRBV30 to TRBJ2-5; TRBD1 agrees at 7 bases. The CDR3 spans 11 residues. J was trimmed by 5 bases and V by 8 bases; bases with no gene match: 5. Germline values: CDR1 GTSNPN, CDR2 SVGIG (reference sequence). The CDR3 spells CAGGQHETQYF. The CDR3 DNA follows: TGTGCCGGGGGACAGCATGAGACCCAGTACTTC.

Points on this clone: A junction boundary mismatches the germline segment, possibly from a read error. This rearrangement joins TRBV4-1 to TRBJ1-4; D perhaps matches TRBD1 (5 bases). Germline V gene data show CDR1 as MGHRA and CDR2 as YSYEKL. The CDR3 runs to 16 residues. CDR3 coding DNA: TGTGCCAGCAGCCAAGATTCCGGGGACTCTAATGAAAAACTGTTTTTT. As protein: CASSQDSGDSNEKLFF.

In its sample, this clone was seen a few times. CDR3 nucleotide sequence: TGCAGCGGCCGGGACAGGATGAACACTGAAGCTTTCTTT. It is translated as CSGRDRMNTEAFF. This chain connects TRBV29-1 to TRBJ1-1, with 8 bases aligning to TRBD1. The CDR3 covers 13 residues. Germline V gene data show CDR1 as SQVTM and CDR2 as ANQGSEA. Trimming took 7 bases from V and 0 from J; bases not matched to a gene: 4. Full variable domain (remainder filled in from reference TRBV29-1 and TRBJ1-1): SAVISQKPSRDICQRGTSLTIQCQVDSQVTMMFWYRQQPGQSLTLIATANQGSEATYESGFVIDKFPISRPNLTFSTLTVSNMSPEDSSIYLCSGRDRMNTEAFFGQGTRLTVV.

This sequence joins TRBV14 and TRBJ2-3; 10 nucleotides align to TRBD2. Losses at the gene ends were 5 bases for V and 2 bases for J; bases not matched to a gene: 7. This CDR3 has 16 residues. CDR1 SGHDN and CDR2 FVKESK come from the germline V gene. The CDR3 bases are TGTGCCAGCAGCTACCTTAGCGGGGGGAACACAGATACGCAGTATTTT. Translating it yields CASSYLSGGNTDTQYF.

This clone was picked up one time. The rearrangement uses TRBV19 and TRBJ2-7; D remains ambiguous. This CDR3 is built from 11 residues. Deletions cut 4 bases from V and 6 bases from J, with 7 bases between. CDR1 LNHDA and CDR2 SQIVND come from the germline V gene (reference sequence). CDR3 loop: CASSNTLEQYF. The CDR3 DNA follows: TGTGCCAGTAGTAACACCCTCGAGCAGTACTTC.

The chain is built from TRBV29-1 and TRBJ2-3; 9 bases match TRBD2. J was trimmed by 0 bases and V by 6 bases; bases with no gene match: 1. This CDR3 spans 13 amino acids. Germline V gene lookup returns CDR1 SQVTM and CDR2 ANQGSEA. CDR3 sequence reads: CSVAGGSTDTQYF. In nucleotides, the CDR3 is TGCAGCGTAGCGGGGGGTAGCACAGATACGCAGTATTTT.

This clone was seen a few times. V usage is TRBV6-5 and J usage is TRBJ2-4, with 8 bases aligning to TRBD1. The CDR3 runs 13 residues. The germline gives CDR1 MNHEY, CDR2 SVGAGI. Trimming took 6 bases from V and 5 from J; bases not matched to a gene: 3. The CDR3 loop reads CASRGTGENIQYF. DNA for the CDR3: TGTGCCAGCAGGGGGACAGGAGAAAACATTCAGTACTTC.

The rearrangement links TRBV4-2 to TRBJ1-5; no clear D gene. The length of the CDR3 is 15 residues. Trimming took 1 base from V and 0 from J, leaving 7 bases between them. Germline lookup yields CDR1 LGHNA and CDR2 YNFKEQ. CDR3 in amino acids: CASSQVTNSNQPQHF. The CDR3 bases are TGTGCCAGCAGCCAAGTTACTAATAGCAATCAGCCCCAGCATTTT.

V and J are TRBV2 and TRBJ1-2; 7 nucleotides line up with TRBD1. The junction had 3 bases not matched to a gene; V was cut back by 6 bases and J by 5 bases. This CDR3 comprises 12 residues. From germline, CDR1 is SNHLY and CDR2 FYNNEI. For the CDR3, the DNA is TGTGCCAGCAGCGCGACAGGGTATGGCTACACCTTC. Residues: CASSATGYGYTF.

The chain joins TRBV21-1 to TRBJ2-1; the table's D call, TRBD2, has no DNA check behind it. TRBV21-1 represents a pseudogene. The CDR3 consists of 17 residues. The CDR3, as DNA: TGTGCCAGCAGCATGGGACTAGCGGGGGGGCGATACAATGAGCAGTTCTTC. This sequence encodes CASSMGLAGGRYNEQFF.

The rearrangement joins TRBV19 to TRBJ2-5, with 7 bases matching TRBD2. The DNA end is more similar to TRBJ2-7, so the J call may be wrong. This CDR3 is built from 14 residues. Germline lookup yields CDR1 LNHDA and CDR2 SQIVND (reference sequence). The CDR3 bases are TGTGCCAGTAGTACTCGCGGGGGATCCTACGAGCAGTACTTC. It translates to CASSTRGGSYEQYF.

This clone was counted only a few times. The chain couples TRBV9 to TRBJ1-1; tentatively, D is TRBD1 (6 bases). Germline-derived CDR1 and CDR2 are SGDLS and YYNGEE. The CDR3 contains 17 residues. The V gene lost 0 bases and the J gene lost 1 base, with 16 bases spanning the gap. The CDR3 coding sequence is TGTGCCAGCAGCGTAGCTGGGGTGGGGGGGCAGAACACTGAAGCTTTCTTT. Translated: CASSVAGVGGQNTEAFF. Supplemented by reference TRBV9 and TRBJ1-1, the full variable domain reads DSGVTQTPKHLITATGQRVTLRCSPRSGDLSVYWYQQSLDQGLQFLIQYYNGEERAKGNILERFSAQQFPDLHSELNLSSLELGDSALYFCASSVAGVGGQNTEAFFGQGTRLTVV.

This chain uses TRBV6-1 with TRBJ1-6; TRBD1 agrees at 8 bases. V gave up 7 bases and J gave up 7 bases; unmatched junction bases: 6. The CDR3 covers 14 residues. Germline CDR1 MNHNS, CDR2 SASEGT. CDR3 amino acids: CASTDRGANSPLHF. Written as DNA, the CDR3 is TGTGCCAGCACCGACAGGGGAGCGAATTCACCCCTCCACTTT.

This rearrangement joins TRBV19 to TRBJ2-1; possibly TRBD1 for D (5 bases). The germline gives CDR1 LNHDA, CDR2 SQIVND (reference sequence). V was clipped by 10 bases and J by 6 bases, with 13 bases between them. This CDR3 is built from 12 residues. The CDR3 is CAIRDSLNEQFF. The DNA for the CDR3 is TGTGCCATCAGAGACAGCCTCAATGAGCAGTTCTTC.

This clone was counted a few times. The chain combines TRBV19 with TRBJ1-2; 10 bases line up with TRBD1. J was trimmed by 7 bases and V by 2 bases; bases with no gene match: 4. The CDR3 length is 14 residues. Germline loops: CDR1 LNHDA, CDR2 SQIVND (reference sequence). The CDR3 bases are TGTGCCAGTAGTATACCGGACAGGGGGTCTGGCTACACCTTC. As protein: CASSIPDRGSGYTF.